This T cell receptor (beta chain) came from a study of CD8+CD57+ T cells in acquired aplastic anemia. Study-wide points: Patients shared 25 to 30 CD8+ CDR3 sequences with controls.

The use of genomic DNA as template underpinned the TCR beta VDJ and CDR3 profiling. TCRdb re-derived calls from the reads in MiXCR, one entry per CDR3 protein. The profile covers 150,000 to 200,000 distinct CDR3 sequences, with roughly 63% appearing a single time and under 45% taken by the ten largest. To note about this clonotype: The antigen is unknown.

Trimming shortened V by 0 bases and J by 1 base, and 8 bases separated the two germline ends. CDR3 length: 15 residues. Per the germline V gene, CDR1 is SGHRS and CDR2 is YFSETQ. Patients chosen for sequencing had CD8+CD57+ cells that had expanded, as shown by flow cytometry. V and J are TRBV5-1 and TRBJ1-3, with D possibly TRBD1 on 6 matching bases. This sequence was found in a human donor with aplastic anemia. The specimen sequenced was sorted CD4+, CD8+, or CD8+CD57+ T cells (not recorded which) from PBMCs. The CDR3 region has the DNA TGCGCCAGCAGCTTGGCCAGGGGATCTGGAAACACCATATATTTT. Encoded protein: CASSLARGSGNTIYF.